This T cell receptor (beta chain) appears in the sequencing data of a study of blood T cell repertoires in COVID-19. Using immunoSEQ multiplex PCR, the repertoire was profiled, and TCRdb retains in-frame clones only, with some absent. The data show about 54,000 clones, about 85% seen once. Germline V gene lookup returns CDR1 MGHRA and CDR2 YSYEKL. V shed 2 bases and J 5 bases; nucleotides not matched to a gene: 8. This CDR3 is built from 17 residues. The gene calls are TRBV4-1 and TRBJ2-3; 12 bases line up with TRBD2. The sequenced sample consisted of peripheral blood. This TCR derives from a man aged 45-60 years with acute or convalescent COVID-19. The CDR3 DNA reads as TGCGCCAGCAGCCAAACCCTACTAGCGGGGGGTCGAGATACGCAGTATTTT. Protein product: CASSQTLLAGGRDTQYF.